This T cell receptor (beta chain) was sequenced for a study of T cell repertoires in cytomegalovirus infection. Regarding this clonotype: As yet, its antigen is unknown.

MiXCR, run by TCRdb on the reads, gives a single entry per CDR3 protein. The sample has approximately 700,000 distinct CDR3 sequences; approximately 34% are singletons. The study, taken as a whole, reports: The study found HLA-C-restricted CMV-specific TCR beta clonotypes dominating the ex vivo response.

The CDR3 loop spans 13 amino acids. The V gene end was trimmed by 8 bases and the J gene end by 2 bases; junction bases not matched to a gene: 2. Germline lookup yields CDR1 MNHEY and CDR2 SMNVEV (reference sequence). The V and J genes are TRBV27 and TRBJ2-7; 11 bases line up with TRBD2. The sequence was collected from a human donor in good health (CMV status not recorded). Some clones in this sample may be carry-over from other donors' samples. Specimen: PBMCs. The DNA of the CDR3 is TGTGCCAGCGGGACTAGCGGACCCTACGAGCAGTACTTC. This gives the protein CASGTSGPYEQYF.